The clone carrying this T cell receptor (beta chain) was counted many times. What it binds is unknown. The sample originates from a study of naive and memory T cell subsets. Overall study findings and caveats: Potentially, T cell activation and differentiation skew this RNA-based measurement.

Ligated cDNA underwent four rounds of PCR with nested alpha and beta constant region primers and SP2. Using its own MiXCR run on the 5' RACE reads, TCRdb lists one record per CDR3 protein. The sample shows more than 45,000 distinct CDR3 sequences, 7.2% of them seen only once. A UMI-containing oligonucleotide was joined by 3' ligation to the TCR cDNA template. Whole blood, over 2 ml, came from adult healthy volunteers. Unsorted total RNA, roughly 1 to 1000 ng, was DNase treated before reverse transcription. CDR1 is SNHLY, CDR2 FYNNEI, per germline. V lost 1 base, J lost 0 bases, and 11 bases lay in between. This CDR3 is built from 16 residues.

The rearrangement links TRBV2 to TRBJ2-3; the D gene is possibly TRBD2 (6 bases). The receptor was isolated from a male donor in good health. The CDR3 DNA is TGTGCCAGCAGTGAAGTGGCGGGGACTAGCACAGATACGCAGTATTTT. Translation: CASSEVAGTSTDTQYF.